Listed here are 9 T cell receptor beta chains from one sample, sequenced in a study of identical twins (dated by TCRdb to between 2015 and 2016). Receptor amplification or capture employed 5' RACE. The sample was run on an Illumina HiSeq 2000. TCRdb reran the public reads through fastp at Q25 and MiXCR, keeping productive beta chains. Every CDR3 protein is listed once, alongside the most common genes and DNA of its rows. The sample table records 400,000 to 600,000 distinct CDR3 sequences; about a fifth of these occur just once. Clones ranked in the top ten supply 0.48% of the sample. The same specimen was also included in a second study, on yellow fever vaccine responses in identical twins.

The material sequenced was CD4+ T cells sorted from blood. These receptors were obtained from a woman aged 18-29 years in good health.

This clonotype was found a few times. This chain links TRBV7-6 with TRBJ2-2; D is possibly TRBD2 (7 bases). CDR1 is SGHVS and CDR2 is FNYEAQ in the germline V gene. CDR3 length: 16 residues. Between the trimmed V and J ends, which lost 5 bases and 2 bases, there was a span of 15 bases. CDR3: CASSQRGGTNTGELFF. The CDR3 DNA reads TGTGCCAGCAGCCAAAGGGGGGGGACTAACACCGGGGAGCTGTTTTTT.

This clonotype turned up a few times. J is TRBJ1-6 and V is TRBV12-3 or TRBV12-4; perhaps TRBD1 as D (6 bases). With 3 bases removed from V and 5 bases from J, the gap between germline ends came to 11 bases. The CDR3 loop spans 15 amino acids. DNA of the CDR3: TGTGCCAGCAGTTTCTCGGCAGGGGATAATTCACCCCTCCACTTT. Protein sequence: CASSFSAGDNSPLHF.

The rearrangement links TRBV10-3 to TRBJ2-5, with 7 bases that match TRBD1. The CDR3 is 14 amino acids. Germline lookup yields CDR1 ENHRY and CDR2 SYGVKD. The trim removed 5 bases at V and 5 bases at J, leaving 8 bases unmatched. This CDR3 reads CAISLSTGKETQYF. The CDR3 nucleotides are TGTGCCATCAGTTTGTCGACAGGGAAGGAGACCCAGTACTTC.

This clonotype was picked up a small number of times. This chain joins TRBV2 and TRBJ2-1, with 9 bases fitting TRBD1. Per the germline V gene, CDR1 is SNHLY and CDR2 is FYNNEI. The CDR3 has 17 amino acids. V dropped 5 bases and J dropped 7; count of bases not matched to a gene: 15. The CDR3 DNA follows: TGTGCCAGCAGTTCGGGACAGGGAAACTCTCGTGGGAATGAGCAGTTCTTC. Encoded protein: CASSSGQGNSRGNEQFF.

The rearrangement links TRBV10-3 to TRBJ2-1; TRBD2 matches at 9 bases. CDR1 is ENHRY and CDR2 is SYGVKD in the germline V gene. The CDR3 extends over 15 amino acids. Unmatched junction bases numbered 2, after V lost 3 bases and J lost 2 bases. CDR3 DNA: TGTGCCATCAGTGATCTAGCGGGACCCTACAATGAGCAGTTCTTC. This gives the protein CAISDLAGPYNEQFF.

This sequence joins TRBV12-3 or TRBV12-4 and TRBJ2-7; D ambiguous. V shed 1 base and J shed 0 bases, with 13 bases lying between them. The CDR3 has 16 residues. For the CDR3, the DNA is TGTGCCAGCAGTTTAGGGGGATCAAACCCCTCCTACGAGCAGTACTTC. This sequence encodes CASSLGGSNPSYEQYF.

This clonotype was observed many times. J is TRBJ2-2 and V is TRBV5-1; D might be TRBD1 (6 bases). This CDR3 region has 15 residues. The germline V gene has CDR1 SGHRS and CDR2 YFSETQ. The ends were cut back, 7 bases at V and 2 bases at J, with 15 bases in the middle. The CDR3 DNA reads as TGCGCCAGCTCTGATAAGGGGGTTAACACCGGGGAGCTGTTTTTT. It translates to CASSDKGVNTGELFF.

The V gene is TRBV5-5, the J gene TRBJ2-1; no clear D. The germline V gene has CDR1 SGHKS and CDR2 YYEKEE (reference sequence). V lost 1 base to trimming and J lost 6 bases, with 11 bases between them. The CDR3 runs 14 residues. The CDR3 sequence is CASSLPGGRNEQFF. The CDR3 DNA follows: TGTGCCAGCAGCTTGCCCGGCGGCCGCAATGAGCAGTTCTTC. Together with reference TRBV5-5 and TRBJ2-1, the CDR3 gives the full variable domain: DAGVTQSPTHLIKTRGQQVTLRCSPISGHKSVSWYQQVLGQGPQFIFQYYEKEERGRGNFPDRFSARQFPNYSSELNVNALLLGDSALYLCASSLPGGRNEQFFGPGTRLTVL.

As concerns this clonotype: Germline and junction disagree at one end, which may indicate a read error. The CDR3 nucleotides are TGCGCCAACAGCTTGGATCCGGGTTTGGGGAGGACTGAAGCTTTCTTT. Translation: CANSLDPGLGRTEAFF. V and J are TRBV5-1 and TRBJ1-1; no definite D call. The V gene's germline CDR1 is SGHRS and CDR2 YFSETQ. The CDR3 runs to 16 residues.